Below are 10 T cell receptor beta chains sequenced from a single sample in a study of glioma-infiltrating T cells. Using RNA template, CDR3s of TCR alpha and beta were amplified with iRepertoire arm-PCR. MiXCR was run by TCRdb on the multiplex PCR reads, yielding one entry per CDR3 protein. The sample shows around 390,000 distinct CDR3 sequences, 41% of them seen only once. Specimen: glioma tissue, nonneoplastic brain tissue, or PBMCs (not recorded which). The receptors originated from a human donor with low-grade glioma or glioblastoma, undergoing nonglioma brain surgery, or in good health (not recorded which).

For this clonotype: A much larger clone sits a single nucleotide away, making a read error possible. The chain carries TRBV6-2 or TRBV6-3 and TRBJ1-1; D perhaps matches TRBD1 (6 bases). Germline V gene lookup returns CDR1 MNHEY and CDR2 SVGEGT. Trimming shortened V by 2 bases and J by 6 bases, and 10 bases separated the two germline ends. This CDR3 region has 13 residues. CDR3 region: CASSYAGGPEAFF. In nucleotides, the CDR3 is TGTGCCAGCAGTTACGCCGGGGGCCCTGAAGCTTTCTTT.

The chain joins TRBV20-1 to TRBJ2-3; 11 positions match TRBD2. Germline assignment: CDR1 DFQATT and CDR2 SNEGSKA (reference sequence). The CDR3 has 16 amino acids. With V trimmed by 3 bases and J by 4 bases, 9 bases remained unmatched. In DNA, the CDR3 is TGCAGTGCTAGTAGCGGGAGGGCCAATCTGGCAGATACGCAGTATTTT. It encodes CSASSGRANLADTQYF.

This clonotype was recorded at least ten times. Written as DNA, the CDR3 is TGTGCCAGCATTTCCCTCAGCGGGAGAAGAGATACGCAGTATTTT. It encodes CASISLSGRRDTQYF. The rearrangement uses TRBV6-1 and TRBJ2-3; 8 nucleotides line up with TRBD2. CDR1 and CDR2 (germline): MNHNS, SASEGT. The CDR3 length is 15 residues. V lost 7 bases to trimming and J lost 5 bases; unmatched junction nucleotides: 11.

Points on this clonotype: This may come from a read error, since a much larger clone is one base off. V and J are TRBV27 and TRBJ2-7; 9 bases align to TRBD1. Germline V gene lookup returns CDR1 MNHEY and CDR2 SMNVEV (reference sequence). The CDR3 covers 15 residues. CDR3 nucleotides: TGTGCCAGCAGGGGGACCGGGACAGGGCCCTACGAGGAGTACTTC. The encoded protein is CASRGTGTGPYEEYF.

A remark on this clonotype: This is likely a read error, given that the CDR3 carries no conserved phenylalanine or tryptophan at its end. The chain employs TRBV20-1 and TRBJ1-1; D gene uncertain. Per germline, CDR1 DFQATT and CDR2 SNEGSKA (reference sequence). The CDR3 totals 14 residues. V gave up 6 bases and J gave up 10 bases, with 24 bases separating them. As DNA, the CDR3 is TGCAGTGCGGCCTTAGATAGTGGGAGGGCTGGAGCTTTCCTT. Protein: CSAALDSGRAGAFL.

The chain uses TRBV27 and TRBJ2-1; D is ambiguous. Germline assignment: CDR1 MNHEY and CDR2 SMNVEV (reference sequence). This CDR3 has 17 amino acids. Trimming removed 5 bases at V and 0 bases at J, with 17 bases between. The CDR3 nucleotides are TGTGCCAGCAGTCCGCCTCGCCTGGTCGGCTCCTACAATGAGCAGTTCTTC. Translated: CASSPPRLVGSYNEQFF.

The rearrangement joins TRBV7-2 to TRBJ2-3; no clear D. Germline CDR1 and CDR2: SGHTA and FQGNSA. V lost 5 bases and J 5 bases, leaving 11 bases between the germline ends. The CDR3 totals 13 residues. The CDR3 bases are TGTGCCAGCAGCCTCGATAAGGGAGATACGCAGTATTTT. It is translated as CASSLDKGDTQYF.

This clonotype was observed many times. This chain connects TRBV15 to TRBJ2-7; D remains ambiguous. Trimming removed 3 bases at V and 6 bases at J, with 6 bases between. This CDR3 comprises 11 residues. Germline CDR1 reads LNHNV; CDR2 reads YYDKDF (reference sequence). The CDR3 sequence is CATSSNGEQYF. Written as DNA, the CDR3 is TGTGCCACCAGCAGTAATGGCGAGCAGTACTTC. Combining the CDR3 with reference TRBV15 and TRBJ2-7 gives the whole variable domain DAMVIQNPRYQVTQFGKPVTLSCSQTLNHNVMYWYQQKSSQAPKLLFHYYDKDFNNEADTPDNFQSRRPNTSFCFLDIRSPGLGDTAMYLCATSSNGEQYFGPGTRLTVT.

A note on this clonotype: A much larger clone differs by one base, so this may be a read error. The chain joins TRBV28 to TRBJ2-1; D remains ambiguous. Trimming took off 7 bases at V and 2 bases at J, with 15 bases between the two ends. The germline V gene has CDR1 MDHEN and CDR2 SYDVKM. The CDR3 spans 15 residues. In DNA form, the CDR3 reads TGTGCCAGCATAACCACCCTGCGACCCTACAATGAGCAGTTCTTC. It is translated as CASITTLRPYNEQFF.

The J gene is TRBJ1-5, the V gene TRBV20-1; D unclear. The CDR3 runs 14 residues. Germline V lookup: CDR1 DFQATT, CDR2 SNEGSKA (reference sequence). CDR3 DNA sequence: TGCATTGCCTCCGAGGCATCCCTAGGACAGCCCCAGCATTTT. Amino acids: CIASEASLGQPQHF.